A single T cell receptor beta chain is shown here with its context. Through a sample-barcoded 5' primer and a J-beta primer mix, a second PCR was run for about 7 to 12 cycles. One entry per CDR3 protein, called by TCRdb with MiXCR from the 5' RACE reads. The sample lists about 2 million distinct CDR3 sequences, approximately 50% occurring once. The data stem from a study of blood T cells in healthy people across ages. CDR1 and CDR2 from the germline V gene are SGHKS and YYEKEE (reference sequence). The CDR3 runs to 13 residues. V was shortened by 6 bases and J by 4 bases, with 14 bases between the two germline ends.

The specimen sequenced was blood. The sequence derives from a woman in her thirties or forties in good health. The chain recombines TRBV5-5 with TRBJ2-7; D unresolved. As DNA, the CDR3 is TGTGCCAGCAATCTGGTAGGTGGGTACGAGCAGTACTTC. It yields the protein CASNLVGGYEQYF.